This section outlines one TCR beta chain sequence together with its context. The nonmyeloablative bone marrow transplants came from related graft donors, with transient mixed chimerism. This specimen comes from a study of Tregs in tolerant kidney transplant recipients. The protocol was immunoSEQ multiplex PCR, while the TCRdb copy is restricted to in-frame clones and leaves out a portion. The repertoire holds roughly 64,000 clones, about 87% seen once, with about 3.8% in the top ten. V gave up 5 bases and J gave up 5 bases; unmatched junction bases: 8. Germline V gives CDR1 SGHTA, CDR2 FQGTGA. There are 17 residues in the CDR3.

V usage is TRBV7-3 and J usage is TRBJ2-2; TRBD2 agrees at 13 bases. Sequencing was performed on CD4+ T cells from blood (PBMCs), taken 6 months after the transplant. The TCR sequence derives from a human patient who received a combined kidney and bone marrow transplant. A subset of T cells may come from the graft donor. The CDR3 sequence is CASSPRTSGRLTGELFF. The CDR3 region has the DNA TGTGCCAGCAGCCCACGGACTAGCGGGAGACTTACCGGGGAGCTGTTTTTT.